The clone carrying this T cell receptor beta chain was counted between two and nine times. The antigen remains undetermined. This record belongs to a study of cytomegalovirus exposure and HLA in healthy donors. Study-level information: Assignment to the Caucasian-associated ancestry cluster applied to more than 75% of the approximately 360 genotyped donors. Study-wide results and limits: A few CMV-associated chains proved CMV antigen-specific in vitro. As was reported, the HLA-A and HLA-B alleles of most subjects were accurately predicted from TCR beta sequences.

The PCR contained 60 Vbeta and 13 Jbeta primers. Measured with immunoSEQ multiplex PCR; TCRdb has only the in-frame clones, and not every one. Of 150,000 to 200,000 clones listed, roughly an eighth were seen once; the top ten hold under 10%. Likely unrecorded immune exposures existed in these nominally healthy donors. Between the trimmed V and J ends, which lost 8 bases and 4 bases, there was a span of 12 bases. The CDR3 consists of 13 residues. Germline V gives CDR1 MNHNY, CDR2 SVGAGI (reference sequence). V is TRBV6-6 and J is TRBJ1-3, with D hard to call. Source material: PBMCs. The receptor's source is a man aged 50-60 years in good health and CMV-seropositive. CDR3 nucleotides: TGTGCCAGCCCCAGCGATGGGGGAAACACCATATATTTT. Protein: CASPSDGGNTIYF.